A single sample is the source of the 11 T cell receptor beta chains below, sequenced in a study of T-cell memory formation after mild COVID-19. In TCRdb, the 5' RACE reads were re-called with MiXCR into one record per CDR3 protein. The sample records 450,000 to 650,000 distinct CDR3 sequences, roughly 17% being singletons. Sequencing used PBMCs or a T cell subset sorted from them (not recorded which). The receptors were gathered from an adult woman who had mild COVID-19 (a few samples of this study predate the infection). Cell type and time point are not known.

CDR3 bases: TGTGCCAGCAGAACTCCCTCAGGTTCCTACGAGCAGTACTTC. It codes for CASRTPSGSYEQYF. The genes are TRBV28 and TRBJ2-7; no clear D gene. This CDR3 region has 14 residues. CDR1 MDHEN and CDR2 SYDVKM come from the germline V gene. The germline V and J ends were trimmed by 6 bases and 1 base, with 13 bases remaining between them.

The chain is built from TRBV12-3 or TRBV12-4 and TRBJ2-5; 8 bases are shared with TRBD2. V was clipped by 6 bases and J by 1 base; unmatched bases: 10. The CDR3 extends over 16 amino acids. The CDR3 sequence is CASRESGGGFQETQYF. The CDR3, as DNA: TGTGCCAGCAGGGAGAGCGGGGGCGGTTTCCAAGAGACCCAGTACTTC.

In this sample, this clonotype turned up a few times. The J gene is TRBJ2-5, the V gene TRBV5-1, with 12 bases fitting TRBD2. The CDR3 is 16 amino acids. Germline V CDR1 and CDR2: SGHRS, YFSETQ. V was clipped by 0 bases and J by 2 bases; unmatched bases: 2. CDR3 nucleotides: TGCGCCAGCAGCTTGGGACTAGCGGGAGTACAAGAGACCCAGTACTTC. Translating gives CASSLGLAGVQETQYF.

This clonotype was detected only a few times. The rearrangement joins TRBV7-6 to TRBJ2-3; tentatively, D is TRBD1 (6 bases). This CDR3 is built from 15 residues. Trimming stripped 5 bases from V and 4 bases from J, with 16 bases between. CDR1 SGHVS and CDR2 FNYEAQ come from the germline V gene. The CDR3 loop is CASSTTPGQSDTQYF. CDR3 coding DNA: TGTGCCAGCAGCACAACGCCGGGACAATCAGATACGCAGTATTTT.

The genes are TRBV20-1 and TRBJ2-5; D remains unclear. V was clipped by 3 bases and J by 5 bases, with 16 bases between them. Germline CDR1 and CDR2: DFQATT and SNEGSKA (reference sequence). This CDR3 comprises 14 residues. CDR3 in amino acids: CSARVPDGQETQYF. CDR3 sequence (DNA): TGCAGTGCTAGGGTCCCCGATGGTCAGGAGACCCAGTACTTC.

The table lists this clonotype with a few counts. The chain recombines TRBV7-8 with TRBJ2-5; D gene unclear. V was cut by 2 bases and J by 2 bases, with 15 bases left in between. Germline loops: CDR1 SGHVS, CDR2 FQNEAQ. The CDR3 spans 16 residues. Here the CDR3 reads CASSLRRDFDQETQYF. The CDR3 coding sequence is TGTGCCAGCAGCTTAAGAAGGGATTTTGATCAAGAGACCCAGTACTTC.

The V gene is TRBV9, the J gene TRBJ2-1, with D possibly called TRBD1 or TRBD2 (5 bases each). This CDR3 is built from 13 residues. Germline-derived CDR1 and CDR2 are SGDLS and YYNGEE. V lost 4 bases and J 10 bases, leaving 15 bases between the germline ends. In DNA form, the CDR3 reads TGTGCCAGCAGCTTTATCTCGGGGCGGGAGCAGTTCTTC. Amino acid sequence: CASSFISGREQFF.

J is TRBJ2-7 and V is TRBV4-2; 7 nucleotides align to TRBD2. CDR1 LGHNA and CDR2 YNFKEQ come from the germline V gene. Germline trimming cut 1 base from V and 5 bases from J; bases unmatched to any gene: 11. The CDR3 spans 16 residues. DNA for the CDR3: TGTGCCAGCAGCCAAGCCTTACTAGCGCCCCGGGACGAGCAGTACTTC. Translation: CASSQALLAPRDEQYF.

The chain is built from TRBV3-1 and TRBJ2-7; D could derive from TRBD1 or TRBD2 (5 bases each). CDR1 and CDR2 from the germline V gene are LGHDT and YNNKEL (reference sequence). There are 14 residues in the CDR3. V lost 1 base and J lost 0, with 7 bases in between. The CDR3 region has the DNA TGTGCCAGCAGCCAAGCGGGACCCTCCTACGAGCAGTACTTC. Protein product: CASSQAGPSYEQYF.

This clonotype has just a few counts. The V and J genes are TRBV5-1 and TRBJ2-6; D call uncertain. Germline CDR1 reads SGHRS; CDR2 reads YFSETQ. Trimming shortened V by 0 bases and J by 2 bases, and 6 bases separated the two germline ends. The CDR3 has 15 residues. For the CDR3, the DNA is TGCGCCAGCAGCTTGGAGCCAGCTGGGGCCAACGTCCTGACTTTC. This gives the protein CASSLEPAGANVLTF.

This clonotype was seen a few times. The chain has TRBV30 and TRBJ2-1; TRBD2 agrees at 9 bases. Trimming removed 0 bases from V and 7 bases from J; junction bases left unmatched: 16. The CDR3 length is 18 residues. Germline loops: CDR1 GTSNPN, CDR2 SVGIG (reference sequence). This CDR3 is CAWSVGTSLHFSGNEQFF. DNA of the CDR3: TGTGCCTGGAGTGTAGGGACTAGCCTTCATTTTTCTGGGAATGAGCAGTTCTTC.